Shown below are 25 T cell receptor beta chains from a single sample sequenced in a study of control samples from healthy donors and cancer patients. Method: immunoSEQ multiplex PCR; TCRdb's copy keeps in-frame clones and lacks some. Here the sample spans roughly 120,000 clones, 90% being singletons. Sequencing was done on a sample of blood. These receptors originate from a human donor in good health. The donor label of this sample is uncertain.

In its sample, this clone was seen once. The gene calls are TRBV28 and TRBJ1-1, with 10 bases aligning to TRBD1. CDR3 length equals 11 residues. Germline V CDR1 and CDR2: MDHEN, SYDVKM. This chain's CDR3 is CATGGLTEAFF. The DNA for the CDR3 is TGTGCGACAGGGGGCTTGACTGAAGCTTTCTTT.

The chain recombines TRBV28 with TRBJ2-7; unclear D gene. The V end lost 3 bases, the J end lost 0 bases, and 6 bases lay between the germline ends. CDR3 length: 13 residues. Germline CDR1 and CDR2: MDHEN and SYDVKM. CDR3 loop: CASSLWTSYEQYF. The CDR3 DNA follows: TGTGCCAGCAGTTTGTGGACCTCCTACGAGCAGTACTTC.

This clone came up once. The genes are TRBV3-1 (or the pseudogene TRBV3-2) and TRBJ2-7; D not certain. This CDR3 is 12 amino acids long. Germline CDR1 LGHDT, CDR2 YNNKEL (reference sequence). Trimming took 1 base from V and 5 from J, leaving 6 bases between them. This chain's CDR3 is CASSQGWNEQYF. The CDR3 DNA is TGTGCCAGCAGCCAAGGGTGGAACGAGCAGTACTTC.

The chain couples TRBV6-2 or TRBV6-3 to TRBJ2-1, with D possibly matching TRBD2 (6 bases). V was pared by 2 bases and J by 2 bases, with 10 bases between. Looked up from germline, CDR1 is MNHEY and CDR2 is SVGEGT. The CDR3 sequence is 15 residues long. This CDR3 is CASSYRGSTYNEQFF. CDR3 DNA: TGTGCCAGCAGTTACCGGGGGTCCACCTACAATGAGCAGTTCTTC.

The chain combines TRBV2 with TRBJ1-5, with 10 nucleotides matching TRBD1. This CDR3 has 17 residues. In germline, CDR1 is SNHLY, CDR2 FYNNEI. V was pared by 1 base and J by 4 bases, with 7 bases of the junction left unmatched. CDR3 bases: TGTGCCAGCAGTGAAGGACAGGGGGCGCGGAGGAATCAGCCCCAGCATTTT. It codes for CASSEGQGARRNQPQHF.

This clone was observed a handful of times. The rearrangement uses TRBV4-3 and TRBJ1-4, with 9 bases identical to TRBD1. Per the germline V gene, CDR1 is LGHNA and CDR2 is YSLEER. The CDR3 is 15 residues long. V gave up 0 bases and J gave up 5 bases; unmatched junction bases: 1. The CDR3, as DNA: TGCGCCAGCAGCCAAGAGGGACAGGGAAATGAAAAACTGTTTTTT. Its translation is CASSQEGQGNEKLFF.

This chain connects TRBV20-1 to TRBJ2-1; D may be TRBD2 (6 bases). The CDR3 spans 15 residues. Trimming took off 3 bases at V and 0 bases at J, with 12 bases between the two ends. Per the germline V gene, CDR1 is DFQATT and CDR2 is SNEGSKA (reference sequence). CDR3 nucleotide sequence: TGCAGTGCTAGTACCGACGGGGGCTCCTACAATGAGCAGTTCTTC. The encoded protein is CSASTDGGSYNEQFF.

The chain joins TRBV7-2 to TRBJ2-3, with TRBD2 matching over 8 bases. In germline, CDR1 is SGHTA, CDR2 FQGNSA. The CDR3 covers 16 residues. The trim removed 1 base at V and 2 bases at J, leaving 5 bases unmatched. The CDR3 spells CASSLVAGFPTDTQYF. DNA of the CDR3: TGTGCCAGCAGCTTAGTAGCGGGGTTCCCCACAGATACGCAGTATTTT.

The CDR3 DNA reads TGTGCCAGCAGCACCACAGTCTCCGCTGGAAACACCATATATTTT. Translating it yields CASSTTVSAGNTIYF. This chain uses TRBV11-2 with TRBJ1-3; D uncertain. V gave up 5 bases and J gave up 2 bases, with 13 bases separating them. The CDR3 totals 15 residues. Germline V gene lookup returns CDR1 SGHAT and CDR2 FQNNGV. Full variable domain (missing parts from reference TRBV11-2 and TRBJ1-3): EAGVAQSPRYKIIEKRQSVAFWCNPISGHATLYWYQQILGQGPKLLIQFQNNGVVDDSQLPKDRFSAERLKGVDSTLKIQPAKLEDSAVYLCASSTTVSAGNTIYFGEGSWLTVV.

The chain has TRBV4-2 and TRBJ2-2; the D gene is possibly TRBD1 (6 bases). Germline V CDR1 and CDR2: LGHNA, YNFKEQ. This CDR3 comprises 15 residues. Trimming took 0 bases from V and 1 from J, leaving 6 bases between them. CDR3 loop: CASSQETGNTGELFF. DNA for the CDR3: TGTGCCAGCAGCCAAGAGACAGGGAACACCGGGGAGCTGTTTTTT.

The chain recombines TRBV6-5 with TRBJ2-1, with 12 bases identical to TRBD2. J was trimmed by 3 bases and V by 6 bases; bases with no gene match: 3. Germline loops: CDR1 MNHEY, CDR2 SVGAGI. The CDR3 contains 15 residues. CDR3 in amino acids: CASSSLAGGYNEQFF. The CDR3 nucleotides are TGTGCCAGCAGCTCACTAGCGGGGGGCTACAATGAGCAGTTCTTC.

The rearrangement links TRBV29-1 to TRBJ1-1; a possible D gene is TRBD1 (5 bases). The V and J ends lost 4 bases and 3 bases respectively, with 9 bases between them. Germline V lookup: CDR1 SQVTM, CDR2 ANQGSEA. This CDR3 has 12 residues. The CDR3 loop is CSVVPGDTEAFF. In DNA, the CDR3 is TGCAGCGTTGTGCCGGGGGACACTGAAGCTTTCTTT.

In this sample, this clone turned up a few times. This sequence joins TRBV5-5 and TRBJ2-3; D possibly corresponds to TRBD2 (5 bases). The V gene's germline CDR1 is SGHKS and CDR2 YYEKEE (reference sequence). The CDR3 loop spans 11 amino acids. V dropped 5 bases and J dropped 11 bases, with 12 bases sitting between them. CDR3 protein: CASSLATGQYF. The CDR3 bases are TGTGCCAGCAGTTTAGCGACGGGGCAGTATTTT.

The chain couples TRBV19 to TRBJ1-2; possibly TRBD1 for D (6 bases). The V gene's germline CDR1 is LNHDA and CDR2 SQIVND (reference sequence). V was trimmed by 7 bases and J by 8 bases, leaving 23 bases between them. The CDR3 length is 15 residues. The CDR3 DNA reads as TGTGCCAGTATTGAGGACAGCAACCGGGTAAGCGGCTACACCTTC. As protein: CASIEDSNRVSGYTF.

The chain joins TRBV18 to TRBJ1-6; D is uncertain. Trimming removed 2 bases from V and 10 bases from J, with 9 bases in between. Per the germline V gene, CDR1 is KGHSH and CDR2 is LQKENI. This CDR3 has 13 residues. The CDR3 DNA reads as TGTGCCAGCTCACCAAAAGAGGAATCACCCCTCCACTTT. Residues: CASSPKEESPLHF.

The J gene is TRBJ2-3, the V gene TRBV9; D ambiguous. The germline V and J ends were trimmed by 0 bases and 1 base, with 9 bases remaining between them. The germline V gene encodes CDR1 SGDLS and CDR2 YYNGEE. The CDR3 runs 15 residues. CDR3 residues: CASSVEGDRTDTQYF. CDR3 DNA sequence: TGTGCCAGCAGCGTAGAAGGCGACCGCACAGATACGCAGTATTTT.

This rearrangement joins TRBV2 to TRBJ2-2, with D maybe TRBD2 (6 bases). This CDR3 is built from 14 residues. CDR1 is SNHLY, CDR2 FYNNEI, per germline. The ends were cut back, 6 bases at V and 0 bases at J, with 8 bases in the middle. DNA of the CDR3: TGTGCCAGCAGGGAGGGACCGAACACCGGGGAGCTGTTTTTT. This codes for CASREGPNTGELFF.

CDR3 residues: CASSFQAAPLHF. DNA for the CDR3: TGTGCCAGCAGCTTCCAGGCAGCACCCCTCCACTTT. The rearrangement joins TRBV7-9 to TRBJ1-6, with D unclear. This CDR3 has 12 residues. V lost 3 bases and J lost 11, with 8 bases in between. The germline V gene has CDR1 SEHNR and CDR2 FQNEAQ (reference sequence).

This sequence joins TRBV13 and TRBJ1-1; 7 bases are a match to TRBD1. Trimming cost V 6 bases and J 1 base; bases outside gene matches: 8. The CDR3 is made up of 15 amino acids. The germline V gene encodes CDR1 PRHDT and CDR2 FYEKMQ (reference sequence). The CDR3 loop is CASRPPPGGNTEAFF. The CDR3 DNA reads as TGTGCCAGCAGACCACCCCCAGGGGGGAACACTGAAGCTTTCTTT.

The gene calls are TRBV30 and TRBJ1-5; D call uncertain. Trimming removed 1 base from V and 9 bases from J, with 7 bases in between. Looked up from germline, CDR1 is GTSNPN and CDR2 is SVGIG (reference sequence). This CDR3 region has 11 residues. CDR3 loop: CAWSDFGPQHF. The CDR3, as DNA: TGTGCCTGGAGTGACTTCGGGCCCCAGCATTTT.

The chain recombines TRBV10-3 with TRBJ2-7; D tentatively fits TRBD1 or TRBD2 (5 bases each). This CDR3 is built from 15 residues. Germline V gives CDR1 ENHRY, CDR2 SYGVKD. V gave up 3 bases and J gave up 3 bases, with 15 bases separating them. This chain's CDR3 is CAISDGTGSGYEQYF. The CDR3 coding sequence is TGTGCCATCAGTGACGGGACGGGGTCGGGCTACGAGCAGTACTTC.

The V call is TRBV30, the J call TRBJ2-1, with 9 bases matching TRBD1. This CDR3 spans 16 amino acids. V was pared by 2 bases and J by 9 bases, with 14 bases of the junction left unmatched. Germline V gives CDR1 GTSNPN, CDR2 SVGIG (reference sequence). In DNA, the CDR3 is TGTGCCTGGAGTATTGGTCCGGGACAGGGTACGAGTGAGCAGTTCTTC. Translating gives CAWSIGPGQGTSEQFF. Filled out from reference TRBV30 and TRBJ2-1, the complete variable domain reads SQTIHQWPATLVQPVGSPLSLECTVEGTSNPNLYWYRQAAGRGLQLLFYSVGIGQISSEVPQNLSASRPQDRQFILSSKKLLLSDSGFYLCAWSIGPGQGTSEQFFGPGTRLTVL.

The chain couples TRBV5-1 to TRBJ2-3; D perhaps matches TRBD1 (6 bases). Trimming took 2 bases from V and 1 from J, leaving 11 bases between them. Germline CDR1 and CDR2: SGHRS and YFSETQ. CDR3 length equals 15 residues. The CDR3 loop reads CASSFGGQGTDTQYF. The DNA for the CDR3 is TGCGCCAGCAGCTTTGGGGGCCAGGGCACAGATACGCAGTATTTT.

The chain links TRBV11-2 to TRBJ1-4; TRBD1 might be the D (6 bases). Deletions cut 1 base from V and 8 bases from J, with 14 bases between. The CDR3 length is 15 residues. The germline V gene has CDR1 SGHAT and CDR2 FQNNGV. The CDR3 DNA follows: TGTGCCAGCAGCTTAGGGGAGGGGGACGCGGAAAAACTGTTTTTT. This sequence encodes CASSLGEGDAEKLFF. Filled out from reference TRBV11-2 and TRBJ1-4, the complete variable domain reads EAGVAQSPRYKIIEKRQSVAFWCNPISGHATLYWYQQILGQGPKLLIQFQNNGVVDDSQLPKDRFSAERLKGVDSTLKIQPAKLEDSAVYLCASSLGEGDAEKLFFGSGTQLSVL.

This clone was picked up one time. The rearrangement links TRBV4-1 to TRBJ2-7, with no clear D. Germline CDR1 MGHRA, CDR2 YSYEKL. CDR3 length: 17 residues. V was cut by 0 bases and J by 6 bases, with 21 bases left in between. CDR3 nucleotides: TGCGCCAGCAGCCAAGAACTCACCGGCCACCCCTCCGGCGAGCAGTACTTC. This encodes CASSQELTGHPSGEQYF.